A single sample is the source of the 24 T cell receptor beta chains below, sequenced in a study of human T cells and chemical hapten exposure. TCRdb independently ran MiXCR on the RACE reads; one entry per CDR3 protein. There are hundreds of thousands of distinct CDR3 sequences in the sample; around 6% occur only once, and about 5.4% lies in the top ten. As to time point: patch test 2, 6 weeks after DPC sensitization. Treatment described: therapeutic diphenylcyclopropenone sensitization with weekly scalp DPC. Source: whole blood, taken in connection with sensitization to the hapten diphenylcyclopropenone (DPC). These receptors all come from a young woman with alopecia areata. Some clones in this sample may be carry-over from other donors' samples.

V gene TRBV28 combines with J gene TRBJ2-5; perhaps D is TRBD1 or TRBD2 (5 bases each). CDR1 and CDR2 (germline): MDHEN, SYDVKM. Trimming cost V 5 bases and J 4 bases, with 14 bases left between them. The CDR3 runs to 14 residues. The CDR3 coding sequence is TGTGCCAGCAGTAATCTCCGGGGCGGAGAGACCCAGTACTTC. Protein product: CASSNLRGGETQYF.

This clonotype occurred many times. The chain couples TRBV20-1 to TRBJ2-3; 13 bases are a match to TRBD2. Unmatched junction bases numbered 4, after V lost 7 bases and J lost 3 bases. In germline, CDR1 is DFQATT, CDR2 SNEGSKA (reference sequence). CDR3 length: 14 residues. CDR3 protein: CSGPGLAGTDTQYF. CDR3 in DNA: TGCAGTGGGCCGGGACTAGCGGGGACAGATACGCAGTATTTT.

The chain recombines TRBV5-1 with TRBJ1-4; D may be TRBD1 (5 bases). The CDR3 is 17 amino acids. V lost 0 bases, J lost 0 bases, and 12 bases lay in between. Germline V gene data show CDR1 as SGHRS and CDR2 as YFSETQ. CDR3 nucleotide sequence: TGCGCCAGCAGCTTGGGAGCCGCGACAGCAACTAATGAAAAACTGTTTTTT. As protein: CASSLGAATATNEKLFF.

This clonotype showed up just a few times. This chain links TRBV4-1 with TRBJ1-4, with 7 bases aligning to TRBD1. This CDR3 is 18 amino acids long. Trimming cost V 2 bases and J 2 bases; bases outside gene matches: 11. CDR1 is MGHRA, CDR2 YSYEKL, per germline. The CDR3 nucleotides are TGCGCCAGCAGCCAACAGACAGGGCCCTTGGGGACTAATGAAAAACTGTTTTTT. Translating it yields CASSQQTGPLGTNEKLFF.

The sample holds a few counts of this clonotype. The chain is built from TRBV6-1 and TRBJ2-1, with TRBD1 matching over 8 bases. In germline, CDR1 is MNHNS, CDR2 SASEGT. The CDR3 runs 15 residues. The V gene end was trimmed by 1 base and the J gene end by 6 bases; junction bases not matched to a gene: 5. The CDR3 region has the DNA TGTGCCAGCAGTGAAGTTGGACAGGGAGGCAATGAGCAGTTCTTC. Protein: CASSEVGQGGNEQFF.

This clonotype occurred a few times. The rearrangement uses TRBV12-3 or TRBV12-4 and TRBJ2-7; D may be TRBD1 (6 bases). The CDR3 totals 13 residues. The V end was cut by 6 bases, the J end by 6 bases, with 15 bases between. The CDR3 loop is CASRGADFGEQYF. In DNA form, the CDR3 reads TGTGCCAGCAGGGGGGCGGATTTCGGCGAGCAGTACTTC.

In this sample, this clonotype turned up a few times. V and J are TRBV7-8 and TRBJ2-3, with D possibly being TRBD1 or TRBD2 (5 bases each). The V gene lost 5 bases and the J gene lost 7 bases, with 13 bases spanning the gap. This CDR3 region has 13 residues. Germline V CDR1 and CDR2: SGHVS, FQNEAQ. CDR3 sequence reads: CASSVLGTNTQYF. CDR3 bases: TGTGCCAGCAGCGTGCTGGGGACGAATACGCAGTATTTT. Based on the CDR3 plus reference TRBV7-8 and TRBJ2-3, the full variable domain is GAGVSQSPRYKVAKRGQDVALRCDPISGHVSLFWYQQALGQGPEFLTYFQNEAQLDKSGLPSDRFFAERPEGSVSTLKIQRTQQEDSAVYLCASSVLGTNTQYFGPGTRLTVL.

This clonotype was counted many times. The genes are TRBV7-9 and TRBJ1-1, with D possibly matching TRBD1 (5 bases). Germline CDR1 and CDR2: SEHNR and FQNEAQ (reference sequence). Trimming left V 5 bases short and J 5 bases short, with 27 bases between. The CDR3 is 18 residues long. The CDR3 bases are TGTGCCAGCAGCCCTGCCTGGGGACCTACCATGATAAGGACTGAAGCTTTCTTT. Translation gives CASSPAWGPTMIRTEAFF. Together with reference TRBV7-9 and TRBJ1-1, the CDR3 gives the full variable domain: DTGVSQNPRHKITKRGQNVTFRCDPISEHNRLYWYRQTLGQGPEFLTYFQNEAQLEKSRLLSDRFSAERPKGSFSTLEIQRTEQGDSAMYLCASSPAWGPTMIRTEAFFGQGTRLTVV.

The chain links TRBV29-1 to TRBJ2-1; D not certain. From germline, CDR1 is SQVTM and CDR2 ANQGSEA. Trimming pared 1 base from V and 1 base from J, leaving 14 bases between. The CDR3 sequence is 16 residues long. The CDR3 coding sequence is TGCAGCGTTGAAGGCCTCCCGGGTCCTTCCTACAATGAGCAGTTCTTC. This translates into CSVEGLPGPSYNEQFF.

In its sample, this clonotype was seen a few times. This chain links TRBV12-3 or TRBV12-4 with TRBJ2-3, with D possibly matching TRBD2 (6 bases). V lost 6 bases and J 2 bases, leaving 18 bases between the germline ends. The CDR3 covers 16 residues. CDR3: CASSYPSAPSTDTQYF. As DNA, the CDR3 is TGTGCCAGCAGCTACCCTAGCGCCCCTTCCACAGATACGCAGTATTTT.

Ten or more counts support this clonotype. V gene TRBV4-3 combines with J gene TRBJ1-1; no clear D. Germline V gives CDR1 LGHNA, CDR2 YSLEER. The V end was cut by 1 base, the J end by 6 bases, with 21 bases between. This CDR3 region has 17 residues. CDR3 DNA: TGCGCCAGCAGCCAAGTTAAGGTATTGGGTATCAGTCCTGAAGCTTTCTTT. Amino acids: CASSQVKVLGISPEAFF.

The chain is built from TRBV6-5 and TRBJ1-3, with D maybe TRBD1 (6 bases). This CDR3 has 18 residues. Germline V CDR1 and CDR2: MNHEY, SVGAGI. Trimming left V 3 bases short and J 2 bases short, with 20 bases between. The CDR3, as DNA: TGTGCCAGCAGTTATGATTTCAGGGGCGCTTCCACTGGAAACACCATATATTTT. Translated, it gives CASSYDFRGASTGNTIYF.

This clonotype has a count of ten or more. The rearrangement links TRBV27 to TRBJ1-2; no definite D call. This CDR3 is built from 13 residues. The ends were cut back, 7 bases at V and 2 bases at J, with 11 bases in the middle. Germline loops: CDR1 MNHEY, CDR2 SMNVEV (reference sequence). CDR3 residues: CASTPGENYGYTF. In DNA form, the CDR3 reads TGTGCCAGCACACCCGGGGAAAACTATGGCTACACCTTC.

This clonotype was recorded a few times. The V and J genes are TRBV20-1 and TRBJ2-5, with D uncertain. Per germline, CDR1 DFQATT and CDR2 SNEGSKA (reference sequence). There are 13 residues in the CDR3. The ends were cut back, 6 bases at V and 2 bases at J, with 13 bases in the middle. CDR3 protein: CSAPKRPQETQYF. In DNA, the CDR3 is TGCAGTGCCCCGAAAAGGCCACAAGAGACCCAGTACTTC.

This clonotype turned up a few times. V is TRBV4-3 and J is TRBJ1-4; D is ambiguous. V was clipped by 4 bases and J by 8 bases, with 23 bases between them. CDR1 LGHNA and CDR2 YSLEER come from the germline V gene. The CDR3 is made up of 17 amino acids. The CDR3 sequence: CASSLVPGNPLREKLFF. In DNA, the CDR3 is TGCGCCAGCAGCCTCGTCCCCGGGAACCCATTGAGAGAAAAACTGTTTTTT.

V usage is TRBV5-1 and J usage is TRBJ2-2; the D gene is possibly TRBD1 (5 bases). The CDR3 runs to 14 residues. Germline V gene sequence: CDR1 SGHRS, CDR2 YFSETQ. V was cut by 1 base and J by 7 bases, with 11 bases left in between. In DNA form, the CDR3 reads TGCGCCAGCAGCTTGCTTCCAGGGAACGGGGAGCTGTTTTTT. It codes for CASSLLPGNGELFF.

This clonotype occurred a few times. The V call is TRBV11-2, the J call TRBJ2-6; D gene ambiguous. The germline V gene encodes CDR1 SGHAT and CDR2 FQNNGV. CDR3 length equals 11 residues. Trimming shortened V by 8 bases and J by 6 bases, and 5 bases separated the two germline ends. DNA for the CDR3: TGTGCCAGCCGGCAGGCCAACGTCCTGACTTTC. Translated, it gives CASRQANVLTF.

This clonotype was counted at least ten times. This sequence joins TRBV5-1 and TRBJ1-4; D might be TRBD1 (5 bases). V was cut by 7 bases and J by 6 bases, with 13 bases left in between. From germline, CDR1 is SGHRS and CDR2 YFSETQ. This CDR3 contains 13 residues. CDR3 region: CASSGGGDEKLFF. CDR3 nucleotide sequence: TGCGCCAGCTCTGGTGGGGGTGATGAAAAACTGTTTTTT.

There are many counts of this clonotype. The chain's CDR3 is CSVSGTGGSGANVLTF. DNA for the CDR3: TGCAGCGTTTCCGGGACAGGGGGCTCTGGGGCCAACGTCCTGACTTTC. The V and J genes are TRBV29-1 and TRBJ2-6; 11 nucleotides agree with TRBD1. V lost 5 bases and J lost 0; bases outside the gene matches: 3. CDR3 size: 16 residues. CDR1 and CDR2 from the germline V gene are SQVTM and ANQGSEA.

There are many counts of this clonotype. The chain has TRBV28 and TRBJ1-2; 7 bases are a match to TRBD1. From germline, CDR1 is MDHEN and CDR2 SYDVKM. The CDR3 spans 14 residues. V shed 6 bases and J 4 bases; nucleotides not matched to a gene: 8. CDR3 amino acids: CASRVGQRGYGYTF. CDR3 bases: TGTGCCAGCAGAGTGGGACAGAGGGGCTATGGCTACACCTTC.

This clonotype was seen only a few times. The gene calls are TRBV3-1 and TRBJ2-5; D is possibly TRBD2 (6 bases). From germline, CDR1 is LGHDT and CDR2 YNNKEL (reference sequence). V gave up 4 bases and J gave up 5 bases, with 14 bases separating them. The CDR3 totals 14 residues. The CDR3 bases are TGTGCCAGCAGCCGTACAGGCGCGGGGGAGACCCAGTACTTC. Amino acid sequence: CASSRTGAGETQYF.

This clonotype was seen repeatedly, ten times or more. This chain joins TRBV29-1 and TRBJ1-1; the D is unclear. The V gene lost 4 bases and the J gene lost 2 bases, with 11 bases spanning the gap. Per germline, CDR1 SQVTM and CDR2 ANQGSEA. The CDR3 has 13 residues. CDR3 in amino acids: CSVVVGRNTEAFF. The CDR3 bases are TGCAGCGTTGTCGTAGGGCGAAACACTGAAGCTTTCTTT.

The V and J genes are TRBV5-4 and TRBJ2-2; 8 nucleotides line up with TRBD2. Germline loops: CDR1 SGHNT, CDR2 YYREEE (reference sequence). CDR3 size: 17 residues. Germline trimming cut 1 base from V and 7 bases from J; bases unmatched to any gene: 12. CDR3 protein: CASSLCFPGGPVGELFF. The CDR3 DNA reads TGTGCCAGCAGCTTGTGTTTCCCGGGGGGGCCGGTCGGGGAGCTGTTTTTT.

The table lists this clonotype with a few counts. V is TRBV5-1 and J is TRBJ2-6; 7 nucleotides agree with TRBD2. V was pared by 2 bases and J by 4 bases, with 6 bases of the junction left unmatched. The CDR3 consists of 16 residues. Per germline, CDR1 SGHRS and CDR2 YFSETQ. The CDR3 coding sequence is TGCGCCAGCAGCTTCGGAAGCGGGGTCGGGGCCAACGTCCTGACTTTC. It translates to CASSFGSGVGANVLTF. The full variable domain, its missing parts supplied by reference TRBV5-1 and TRBJ2-6, is KAGVTQTPRYLIKTRGQQVTLSCSPISGHRSVSWYQQTPGQGLQFLFEYFSETQRNKGNFPGRFSGRQFSNSRSEMNVSTLELGDSALYLCASSFGSGVGANVLTFGAGSRLTVL.